The following is a T cell receptor (beta chain) sequence with its context. The antigen remains undetermined. This sample stems from a study of T cell responses to AZD1222 COVID-19 vaccine. Study results and caveats: Targeting of unmutated variant regions was reportedly seen in nearly half of spike-specific TCRs. In a largely white British group with more females than males, clonal diversity was possibly underestimated. Just 6 or 7 people given AZD1222 tested seropositive at baseline.

Germline CDR1 is SGDLS and CDR2 is YYNGEE. The CDR3 is 14 residues long. The V end lost 3 bases, the J end lost 0 bases, and 10 bases lay between the germline ends. Repertoires were generated with immunoSEQ multiplex PCR, while TCRdb's copy carries only in-frame clones and drops some. This sample has fewer than 250,000 clones, with 85% to 95% found just once. This rearrangement joins TRBV9 to TRBJ2-7; D may be TRBD1 (6 bases). Sample: peripheral blood, taken on day 0 of AZD1222 vaccination. The source is an adult in good health. CDR3 in amino acids: CASSAQGTSYEQYF. The CDR3 DNA reads as TGTGCCAGCAGCGCCCAGGGGACCTCCTACGAGCAGTACTTC.